This TCR beta chain comes out of a study of control samples from healthy donors and cancer patients. This table comes from immunoSEQ multiplex PCR, and its TCRdb copy is limited to in-frame clones, with some not included. The sample has about 140,000 clones, around 90% seen once. Germline V lookup: CDR1 MNHEY, CDR2 SMNVEV (reference sequence). With 4 bases clipped from V and 8 bases from J, the junction kept 12 bases outside the gene matches. The CDR3 has 17 amino acids. V and J are TRBV27 and TRBJ2-1; 12 positions match TRBD2. Sample: blood. The sequence was collected from a man aged 25 to 40 in good health. CDR3 residues: CASSSPRLAGVFDEQFF. Written as DNA, the CDR3 is TGTGCCAGCAGTTCACCACGACTAGCGGGAGTATTCGATGAGCAGTTCTTC.